The TCR beta chain described here comes from a study of shared clonotypes between healthy human individuals. Clones were sequenced by immunoSEQ multiplex PCR, and TCRdb holds only the in-frame ones, with some missing. The repertoire has 800,000 or so clones, roughly 96% of them found once; the top ten carry about 0.25%. Germline lookup yields CDR1 WNHNN and CDR2 SYGVQD (reference sequence). V lost 7 bases to trimming and J lost 0 bases; unmatched junction nucleotides: 16. This CDR3 has 19 amino acids. On this clone: Its antigen is unidentified.

General observations from the study: The donor pool, a small one, limited the genetic and exposure-history diversity represented.

It was CD45RO-negative cells, positively selected for CCR7, that made up naive CD8 cells, with terminally differentiated effector memory CD45RA+ cells excluded. The chain couples TRBV10-1 to TRBJ2-7; 12 bases align to TRBD1. The specimen sequenced was naive CD8+ T cells sorted from blood. This receptor was identified in a young man in good health. In DNA form, the CDR3 reads TGCGCCAGCACTTTGACCGGGACAGGGGGCTTAGGTCTCTCCTACGAGCAGTACTTC. Amino acid sequence: CASTLTGTGGLGLSYEQYF.